Presented here are 21 T cell receptor beta chains from one specimen sequenced in a study of cytotoxic CD8 clonotypes in ibrutinib-treated CLL. The repertoire was sequenced with immunoSEQ multiplex PCR; TCRdb's copy has only in-frame clones and lacks some. The data hold about 15,000 clones, with about 61% observed a single time. The source was PBMCs, collected before ibrutinib treatment. The source of these receptors is a human donor with chronic lymphocytic leukemia.

The chain joins TRBV5-1 to TRBJ2-3, with a tentative D call TRBD1 (5 bases). With 4 bases removed from V and 2 bases from J, the gap between germline ends came to 14 bases. This CDR3 has 15 residues. Germline lookup yields CDR1 SGHRS and CDR2 YFSETQ. The CDR3, as DNA: TGCGCCAGCAGCCTGATGGGGCATTCCACAGATACGCAGTATTTT. Its translation is CASSLMGHSTDTQYF.

This clone was found a few times. V usage is TRBV29-1 and J usage is TRBJ2-7; TRBD1 matches at 7 bases. With 6 bases clipped from V and 3 bases from J, the junction kept 11 bases outside the gene matches. The CDR3 length is 14 residues. Germline CDR1 SQVTM, CDR2 ANQGSEA. This CDR3 reads CSVYRQGPYYEQYV. The CDR3 bases are TGCAGCGTCTATAGACAGGGACCTTACTACGAGCAGTACGTC.

The genes are TRBV5-6 and TRBJ2-3; D is uncertain. Trimming took 0 bases from V and 2 from J, leaving 7 bases between them. CDR1 and CDR2 from the germline V gene are SGHDT and YYEEEE. The CDR3 is made up of 14 amino acids. Here the CDR3 reads CASSLAVPTDTQYF. The CDR3 DNA is TGTGCCAGCAGCTTGGCGGTCCCCACAGATACGCAGTATTTT.

The chain links TRBV4-1 to TRBJ1-5, with a possible D match to TRBD1 (5 bases). Germline loops: CDR1 MGHRA, CDR2 YSYEKL. V was cut by 0 bases and J by 7 bases, with 13 bases left in between. CDR3 length equals 15 residues. CDR3 residues: CASSQDGAGRQPQHF. The CDR3 nucleotides read TGCGCCAGCAGCCAAGATGGGGCGGGGAGGCAGCCCCAGCATTTT.

V and J are TRBV7-2 and TRBJ2-6, with 7 bases aligning to TRBD1. The CDR3 loop spans 18 amino acids. Germline V gene data show CDR1 as SGHTA and CDR2 as FQGNSA. Unmatched junction bases numbered 9, after V lost 4 bases and J lost 0 bases. Here the CDR3 DNA reads TGTGCCAGCAGCTATGACAGGGCATCAATCTCTGGGGCCAACGTCCTGACTTTC. This encodes CASSYDRASISGANVLTF.

This clone was seen a few times. This sequence joins TRBV18 and TRBJ1-5; D is unclear. This CDR3 has 15 residues. Trimming removed 1 base at V and 8 bases at J, with 15 bases between. The germline V gene encodes CDR1 KGHSH and CDR2 LQKENI. The CDR3 protein is CASSPLEVGFEPQHF. Written as DNA, the CDR3 is TGTGCCAGCTCACCACTTGAAGTGGGTTTCGAGCCCCAGCATTTT.

This sequence joins TRBV5-1 and TRBJ2-1; TRBD2 might be the D (5 bases). CDR3 size: 14 residues. The V gene lost 2 bases and the J gene lost 4 bases, with 10 bases spanning the gap. CDR1 and CDR2 (germline): SGHRS, YFSETQ. The CDR3 DNA follows: TGCGCCAGCAGCTTCACTAGAGGGTACAATGAGCAGTTCTTC. Protein product: CASSFTRGYNEQFF.

In this sample, this clone turned up a few times. The chain has TRBV18 and TRBJ1-1; a possible D gene is TRBD1 (5 bases). The CDR3 covers 13 residues. Germline lookup yields CDR1 KGHSH and CDR2 LQKENI. V was pared by 5 bases and J by 1 base, with 8 bases between. CDR3 in DNA: TGTGCCAGCTCAGGGGGATCGAACACTGAAGCTTTCTTT. It is translated as CASSGGSNTEAFF.

This clone was observed a few times. This sequence joins TRBV28 and TRBJ2-3; D may be TRBD2 (5 bases). The CDR3 extends over 14 amino acids. V was shortened by 7 bases and J by 3 bases, with 14 bases between the two germline ends. Germline V gene lookup returns CDR1 MDHEN and CDR2 SYDVKM. CDR3 DNA: TGTGCCAGCAATAAGGACTGGCGGACAGATACGCAGTATTTT. Its translation: CASNKDWRTDTQYF.

The chain combines TRBV10-2 with TRBJ1-4; no clear D. CDR3 length: 13 residues. V lost 7 bases and J lost 2, with 8 bases in between. Looked up from germline, CDR1 is WSHSY and CDR2 is SAAADI. This CDR3 is CASNRNTNEKLFF. In DNA, the CDR3 is TGCGCCAGCAATCGGAACACTAATGAAAAACTGTTTTTT.

The chain couples TRBV28 to TRBJ2-3; no firm D call. Germline lookup yields CDR1 MDHEN and CDR2 SYDVKM. The CDR3 contains 12 residues. V shed 6 bases and J shed 4 bases, with 8 bases lying between them. The CDR3 coding sequence is TGTGCCAGCAGCCCGCCCTCAGATACGCAGTATTTT. Translating it yields CASSPPSDTQYF.

This sequence joins TRBV6-5 and TRBJ2-3, with 12 positions matching TRBD1. The CDR3 is made up of 16 amino acids. After removal of 0 bases from V and 5 bases from J, the junction contained 3 bases not matched to a gene. Germline loops: CDR1 MNHEY, CDR2 SVGAGI. This CDR3 is CASSYSGQGAGDTQYF. The DNA of the CDR3 is TGTGCCAGCAGTTACTCGGGACAGGGGGCAGGAGATACGCAGTATTTT.

The chain links TRBV7-2 to TRBJ2-7; 9 positions agree with TRBD2. V was pared by 1 base and J by 2 bases, with 12 bases of the junction left unmatched. Germline V gives CDR1 SGHTA, CDR2 FQGNSA. The CDR3 has 18 amino acids. CDR3 sequence (DNA): TGTGCCAGCAGCTTAGTCCTTAGCGGGAGAGGAAGCCCCTACGAGCAGTACTTC. This codes for CASSLVLSGRGSPYEQYF.

The chain joins TRBV6-5 to TRBJ1-1, with a possible D match to TRBD1 (5 bases). Trimming removed 0 bases from V and 5 bases from J, with 10 bases in between. The germline gives CDR1 MNHEY, CDR2 SVGAGI. The CDR3 is 14 residues long. CDR3 nucleotides: TGTGCCAGCAGTTACTCGACGCAGGGTACTGAAGCTTTCTTT. Amino acids: CASSYSTQGTEAFF.

The chain couples TRBV11-2 to TRBJ2-1; D unclear. Germline CDR1 and CDR2: SGHAT and FQNNGV. The CDR3 length is 12 residues. Trimming took 5 bases from V and 14 from J, leaving 16 bases between them. The chain's CDR3 is CASSPYPPSKFF. As DNA, the CDR3 is TGTGCCAGCAGCCCCTACCCCCCAAGTAAGTTCTTC.

The rearrangement uses TRBV27 and TRBJ2-7, with 9 bases matching TRBD2. Germline V gene lookup returns CDR1 MNHEY and CDR2 SMNVEV (reference sequence). The CDR3 is 15 amino acids. V lost 4 bases to trimming and J lost 4 bases; unmatched junction nucleotides: 8. The CDR3 reads CASSYSRLAAYEQYF. CDR3 coding DNA: TGTGCCAGCAGTTACTCAAGACTAGCGGCATACGAGCAGTACTTC.

This rearrangement joins TRBV30 to TRBJ1-1, with unresolved D. This CDR3 spans 13 amino acids. The germline gives CDR1 GTSNPN, CDR2 SVGIG (reference sequence). The V end was cut by 4 bases, the J end by 3 bases, with 12 bases between. The CDR3: CAWTSGWDTEAFF. The DNA of the CDR3 is TGTGCCTGGACGTCGGGGTGGGACACTGAAGCTTTCTTT.

This sequence joins TRBV7-6 and TRBJ1-4; D is undetermined. Trimming removed 1 base from V and 5 bases from J, with 5 bases in between. The length of the CDR3 is 13 residues. Germline V gene sequence: CDR1 SGHVS, CDR2 FNYEAQ. Written as DNA, the CDR3 is TGTGCCAGCAGCTTAGGGCCGAATGAAAAACTGTTTTTT. This codes for CASSLGPNEKLFF.

J is TRBJ2-5 and V is TRBV6-6, with no clear D. Germline CDR1 and CDR2: MNHNY and SVGAGI (reference sequence). V shed 1 base and J shed 0 bases, with 3 bases lying between them. This CDR3 has 13 residues. The CDR3 DNA reads as TGTGCCAGCAGTTACTGGGACCAAGAGACCCAGTACTTC. Amino acids: CASSYWDQETQYF.

This clone was recorded a few times. The rearrangement joins TRBV5-6 to TRBJ1-2, with D possibly matching TRBD1 (6 bases). The germline V gene has CDR1 SGHDT and CDR2 YYEEEE. Trimming pared 0 bases from V and 4 bases from J, leaving 13 bases between. The CDR3 is 15 residues long. In DNA form, the CDR3 reads TGTGCCAGCAGCTTGGAATATGGGACACCCTATGGCTACACCTTC. Its protein is CASSLEYGTPYGYTF.

This rearrangement joins TRBV5-1 to TRBJ2-2; 9 bases are a match to TRBD1. Germline V gene data show CDR1 as SGHRS and CDR2 as YFSETQ. The J segment lost 3 bases and the V segment lost 4 bases, leaving 4 bases of the junction unmatched. CDR3 length: 15 amino acids. This CDR3 is CASSPRQGDTGELFF. The CDR3, as DNA: TGCGCCAGCAGCCCCCGACAGGGGGACACCGGGGAGCTGTTTTTT.